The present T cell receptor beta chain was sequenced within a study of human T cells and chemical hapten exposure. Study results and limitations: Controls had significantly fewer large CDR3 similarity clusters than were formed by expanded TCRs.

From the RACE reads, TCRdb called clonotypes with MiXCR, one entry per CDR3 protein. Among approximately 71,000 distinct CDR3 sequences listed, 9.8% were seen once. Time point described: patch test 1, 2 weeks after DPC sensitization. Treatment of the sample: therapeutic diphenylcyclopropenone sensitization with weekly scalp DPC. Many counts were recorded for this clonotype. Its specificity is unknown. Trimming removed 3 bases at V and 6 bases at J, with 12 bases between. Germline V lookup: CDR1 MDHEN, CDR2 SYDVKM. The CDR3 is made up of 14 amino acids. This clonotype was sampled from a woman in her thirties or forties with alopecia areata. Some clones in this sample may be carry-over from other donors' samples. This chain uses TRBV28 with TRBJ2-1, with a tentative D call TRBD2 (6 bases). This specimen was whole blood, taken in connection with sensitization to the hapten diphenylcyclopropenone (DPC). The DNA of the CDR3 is TGTGCCAGCAGTTTGCCCCGACTAGGCAATGAGCAGTTCTTC. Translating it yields CASSLPRLGNEQFF.